This T cell receptor (beta chain) was retrieved from a study of cytomegalovirus exposure and HLA in healthy donors. Study-level findings and limits: The study listed under 200 cytomegalovirus-associated TCR beta chains.

V was pared by 2 bases and J by 5 bases, with 13 bases between. This CDR3 has 15 amino acids. The germline V gene encodes CDR1 SEHNR and CDR2 FQNEAQ (reference sequence). 13 Jbeta primers and 60 Vbeta primers were used for the PCR. Some clones are missing from TCRdb's copy, which holds only in-frame ones; the method was immunoSEQ multiplex PCR. The table has around 150,000 clones, about three quarters seen once. In the case of this clone: The antigen remains undetermined.

What was sequenced was PBMCs. The TCR originated in a female donor in good health and CMV-seronegative. V and J are TRBV7-9 and TRBJ2-4; TRBD1 is a possible D gene (6 bases). The CDR3 DNA reads TGTGCCAGCAGCTTAATAAGGGCAGGGGAAAACATTCAGTACTTC. Protein: CASSLIRAGENIQYF.